The 23 T cell receptor beta chains below were found in one sample sequenced in a study of graft-versus-host responses after intestinal transplantation. Clones were read by immunoSEQ multiplex PCR, and TCRdb kept only the in-frame ones, dropping some. The table lists 9,500 to 15,000 clones, 65% to 85% of them singletons. The sequencing here drew on PBMCs, taken around 130 days after transplant. The receptors were sampled from a human patient who received an intestinal transplant, so some T cells may come from the graft donor.

This sequence joins TRBV30 and TRBJ2-3; D is uncertain. With 0 bases removed from V and 6 bases from J, the gap between germline ends came to 4 bases. The CDR3 consists of 11 residues. CDR1 is GTSNPN, CDR2 SVGIG, per germline (reference sequence). The CDR3 is CAWSVGDTQYF. The DNA for the CDR3 is TGTGCCTGGAGTGTAGGTGATACGCAGTATTTT.

The chain links TRBV11-2 to TRBJ2-7; D is perhaps TRBD1 (6 bases). V gave up 6 bases and J gave up 3 bases, with 18 bases separating them. The CDR3 extends over 15 amino acids. From germline, CDR1 is SGHAT and CDR2 FQNNGV. The CDR3 sequence is CASSQVEGRGYEQYF. The CDR3 DNA reads as TGTGCCAGCAGTCAAGTGGAAGGCAGGGGCTACGAGCAGTACTTC.

The rearrangement uses TRBV13 and TRBJ1-1; unclear D gene. The CDR3 has 16 residues. Trimming removed 1 base at V and 4 bases at J, with 16 bases between. Germline loops: CDR1 PRHDT, CDR2 FYEKMQ (reference sequence). The CDR3 DNA reads TGTGCCAGCAGCTTAGAAGGGCGGGGAGGGAGCACTGAAGCTTTCTTT. Residues: CASSLEGRGGSTEAFF.

This chain connects TRBV6-1 to TRBJ2-1, with no clear D. The germline V gene encodes CDR1 MNHNS and CDR2 SASEGT. CDR3 size: 12 residues. V was shortened by 10 bases and J by 3 bases, with 10 bases between the two germline ends. CDR3 DNA: TGTGCCACCCAAGACGGCTACAATGAGCAGTTCTTC. Translating it yields CATQDGYNEQFF.

The V call is TRBV11-2, the J call TRBJ1-1; D gene ambiguous. This CDR3 contains 15 residues. V dropped 0 bases and J dropped 1 base, with 9 bases sitting between them. Germline V gives CDR1 SGHAT, CDR2 FQNNGV. CDR3 in amino acids: CASSLEWSTNTEAFF. CDR3 nucleotide sequence: TGTGCCAGCAGCTTAGAGTGGAGTACGAACACTGAAGCTTTCTTT.

The chain couples TRBV4-2 to TRBJ2-5, with D possibly TRBD1 on 5 matching bases. V dropped 2 bases and J dropped 0 bases, with 10 bases sitting between them. This CDR3 spans 15 amino acids. Germline assignment: CDR1 LGHNA and CDR2 YNFKEQ. CDR3 nucleotide sequence: TGTGCCAGCAGCCAAACACAGGCGAACCAAGAGACCCAGTACTTC. Translation: CASSQTQANQETQYF.

This clone has only a few counts. CDR3 coding DNA: TGTGCCAGCAGCCCCAGGGGGGGAAGCACAGATACGCAGTATTTT. This gives the protein CASSPRGGSTDTQYF. The chain is built from TRBV5-5 and TRBJ2-3; TRBD1 or TRBD2 may be the D gene (7 bases each). The CDR3 is made up of 15 amino acids. From germline, CDR1 is SGHKS and CDR2 YYEKEE (reference sequence). V was trimmed by 4 bases and J by 0 bases, leaving 12 bases between them.

This chain uses TRBV4-1 with TRBJ2-3, with 7 bases that match TRBD2. Germline V lookup: CDR1 MGHRA, CDR2 YSYEKL. The CDR3 sequence is 16 residues long. The J segment lost 5 bases and the V segment lost 1 base, leaving 9 bases of the junction unmatched. The CDR3 DNA sequence: TGCGCCAGCAGCCAAGCTGGGGGAGGGTACCTAGATACGCAGTATTTT. Its protein product is CASSQAGGGYLDTQYF.

The gene calls are TRBV8-2 and TRBJ1-2; the DNA was not compared with TRBD1, the D call given in the table. TRBV8-2 is labeled a pseudogene. CDR3 length: 15 residues. The CDR3 DNA reads TGTGGCAGCTGTTTCAGGATAACGAAGACCTATGGCTACACCTTC. Its protein product is CGSCFRITKTYGYTF.

V and J are TRBV6-4 and TRBJ2-2; 11 bases align to TRBD1. The CDR3 runs 15 residues. Germline trimming cut 3 bases from V and 5 bases from J; bases unmatched to any gene: 2. CDR1 and CDR2 from the germline V gene are MRHNA and SNTAGT. The CDR3 DNA reads TGTGCCAGCAGTGAAGGGACAGGGGGGACCGGGGAGCTGTTTTTT. This codes for CASSEGTGGTGELFF.

This chain joins TRBV6-1 and TRBJ2-7; D remains ambiguous. V lost 1 base, J lost 1 base, and 5 bases lay in between. Germline CDR1 reads MNHNS; CDR2 reads SASEGT. The CDR3 is made up of 13 amino acids. The CDR3 here is CASSEGPSYEQYF. The CDR3 nucleotides read TGTGCCAGCAGTGAAGGGCCGTCCTACGAGCAGTACTTC.

The rearrangement uses TRBV30 and TRBJ2-7; TRBD1 matches 8 bases. The length of the CDR3 is 12 residues. The V gene end was trimmed by 4 bases and the J gene end by 3 bases; junction bases not matched to a gene: 2. Per germline, CDR1 GTSNPN and CDR2 SVGIG (reference sequence). The chain's CDR3 is CAWKGQGYEQYF. For the CDR3, the DNA is TGTGCCTGGAAAGGACAGGGCTACGAGCAGTACTTC.

This chain joins TRBV5-8 and TRBJ1-1; D is ambiguous. Trimming took off 3 bases at V and 5 bases at J, with 11 bases between the two ends. The CDR3 has 13 residues. The V gene's germline CDR1 is SGHTS and CDR2 YDEGEE. The CDR3 bases are TGTGCCAGCAGCTATGGTGGGAGGACTGAAGCTTTCTTT. Amino acids: CASSYGGRTEAFF.

The chain recombines TRBV12-5 with TRBJ2-2, with no clear D. This CDR3 contains 15 residues. The ends were cut back, 2 bases at V and 5 bases at J, with 12 bases in the middle. CDR1 is LGHNT and CDR2 is FRNRAP in the germline V gene. The CDR3 sequence: CASGLFLPQTGELFF. The CDR3 bases are TGTGCTAGTGGTTTGTTCCTGCCCCAGACCGGGGAGCTGTTTTTT.

The chain carries TRBV6-1 and TRBJ1-6; the match to TRBD1 covers 10 bases. J lost 10 bases, V lost 10 bases, and 7 bases had no gene match. Germline V gene sequence: CDR1 MNHNS, CDR2 SASEGT. There are 13 residues in the CDR3. This CDR3 is CAIPGQGTSPLHF. CDR3 nucleotide sequence: TGTGCCATTCCGGGACAGGGGACATCACCCCTCCACTTT.

Notes on this clone: With a far larger clone one base away, a read error is the likely cause. The V gene is TRBV19, the J gene TRBJ1-2; D uncertain. This CDR3 contains 15 residues. The V end lost 3 bases, the J end lost 4 bases, and 15 bases lay between the germline ends. The V gene's germline CDR1 is LNHDA and CDR2 SQIVND (reference sequence). The CDR3, as DNA: TGTGCCAGTAGTATGACACGTTCGGCCCCCTATGGCTACACCTTC. It specifies CASSMTRSAPYGYTF.

The rearrangement uses TRBV6-6 and TRBJ2-5, with D unresolved. The CDR3 has 14 amino acids. Trimming pared 1 base from V and 2 bases from J, leaving 8 bases between. Looked up from germline, CDR1 is MNHNY and CDR2 is SVGAGI (reference sequence). CDR3 nucleotides: TGTGCCAGCAGTTACTGGGCACGACAAGAGACCCAGTACTTC. This codes for CASSYWARQETQYF.

This clone was counted a few times. The chain's CDR3 is CASRLGPSSYNEQFF. CDR3 in DNA: TGTGCCAGCAGGTTGGGACCCTCCTCCTACAATGAGCAGTTCTTC. This chain links TRBV6-5 with TRBJ2-1; either TRBD1 or TRBD2 may supply D (5 bases each). The germline V gene has CDR1 MNHEY and CDR2 SVGAGI. Trimming took 6 bases from V and 0 from J, leaving 12 bases between them. CDR3 length: 15 residues.

The CDR3 DNA follows: TGCGCCAGCAGCTCCGTGATATCTAGAGATACGCAGTATTTT. This translates into CASSSVISRDTQYF. V usage is TRBV5-1 and J usage is TRBJ2-3; D gene unclear. With 3 bases removed from V and 5 bases from J, the gap between germline ends came to 13 bases. Germline CDR1 SGHRS, CDR2 YFSETQ. The CDR3 totals 14 residues.

CDR3 DNA: TGTGCTAGTGGCCGGCAAAGCGGGGCCAAAAACATTCAGTACTTC. This translates into CASGRQSGAKNIQYF. This chain links TRBV12-5 with TRBJ2-4; a weak D match, TRBD2 (6 bases). CDR1 and CDR2 from the germline V gene are LGHNT and FRNRAP. V lost 6 bases and J 1 base, leaving 13 bases between the germline ends. This CDR3 has 15 residues. Together with reference TRBV12-5 and TRBJ2-4, the CDR3 gives the full variable domain: DARVTQTPRHKVTEMGQEVTMRCQPILGHNTVFWYRQTMMQGLELLAYFRNRAPLDDSGMPKDRFSAEMPDATLATLKIQPSEPRDSAVYFCASGRQSGAKNIQYFGAGTRLSVL.

The CDR3 nucleotides are TGTGCCAGCAGTTGGGACAGGAACACTGAAGCTTTCTTT. It encodes CASSWDRNTEAFF. The chain has TRBV6-5 and TRBJ1-1; TRBD1 agrees at 7 bases. The germline V gene encodes CDR1 MNHEY and CDR2 SVGAGI. The CDR3 loop spans 13 amino acids. With V trimmed by 4 bases and J by 1 base, 0 bases remained unmatched.

This clone was seen a handful of times. The J gene is TRBJ2-5, the V gene TRBV5-1; perhaps TRBD2 as D (6 bases). This CDR3 contains 17 residues. Germline V gene lookup returns CDR1 SGHRS and CDR2 YFSETQ. Trimming cost V 4 bases and J 3 bases, with 22 bases left between them. CDR3 amino acids: CASSLARTGVGEETQYF. For the CDR3, the DNA is TGCGCCAGCAGCCTGGCGCGCACGGGAGTGGGTGAAGAGACCCAGTACTTC.

The chain recombines TRBV4-1 with TRBJ2-2, with D possibly being TRBD1 or TRBD2 (5 bases each). Trimming took 4 bases from V and 4 from J, leaving 13 bases between them. The germline gives CDR1 MGHRA, CDR2 YSYEKL. The CDR3 is 15 amino acids. DNA for the CDR3: TGCGCCAGCAGCCCCGGGACGCAGCGCACCGGGGAGCTGTTTTTT. It codes for CASSPGTQRTGELFF.